This T cell receptor (beta chain) was documented in a study of T cell responses to AZD1222 COVID-19 vaccine. General observations from the study: There were mostly white British donors and more females than males, and clonal diversity was possibly underestimated. Nearly half of the spike-specific TCRs reportedly recognize variant regions that carry no mutations. Repertoire sampling was restricted to post-peak T cell response timepoints. Receipt of two AZD1222 doses was followed by a rise in Spike-specific TCR breadth and depth.

For this clone: The antigen remains undetermined.

Measured with immunoSEQ multiplex PCR; TCRdb has only the in-frame clones, and not every one. The sample carries 95,000 to 150,000 clones, roughly nine tenths recorded once. The CDR3 contains 14 residues. Trimming stripped 0 bases from V and 8 bases from J, with 11 bases between. Germline CDR1 LGHDT, CDR2 YNNKEL (reference sequence). This sample comprised peripheral blood, obtained on day 0 of AZD1222 vaccination. This clonotype was sampled from an adult in good health. The chain joins TRBV3-1 (or the pseudogene TRBV3-2) to TRBJ2-1; the D gene could be TRBD1 or TRBD2 (6 bases each). The CDR3 loop is CASSQDLGGYEQFF. Here the CDR3 DNA reads TGTGCCAGCAGCCAAGATCTGGGGGGCTATGAGCAGTTCTTC.